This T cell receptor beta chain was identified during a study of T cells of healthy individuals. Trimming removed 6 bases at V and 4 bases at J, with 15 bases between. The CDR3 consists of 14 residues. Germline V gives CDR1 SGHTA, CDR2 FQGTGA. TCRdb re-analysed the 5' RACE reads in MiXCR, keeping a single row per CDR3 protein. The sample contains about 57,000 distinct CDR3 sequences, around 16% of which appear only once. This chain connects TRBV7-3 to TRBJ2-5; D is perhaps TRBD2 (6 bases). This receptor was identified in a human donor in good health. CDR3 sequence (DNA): TGTGCCAGCAGTGAACGGGGGTGGGGAGAGACCCAGTACTTC. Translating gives CASSERGWGETQYF.